This record concerns one T cell receptor beta chain sequence. Some clones are missing from TCRdb's copy, which holds only in-frame ones; the method was immunoSEQ multiplex PCR. This sample has about 110,000 clones; 88% occur once, and the top ten carry around 8.4%. This specimen comes from a study of T cell responses to AZD1222 COVID-19 vaccine. Trimming took 9 bases from V and 5 from J, leaving 19 bases between them. Germline lookup yields CDR1 MNHEY and CDR2 SVGAGI. CDR3 size: 14 residues. V gene TRBV6-5 combines with J gene TRBJ2-5; D not certain. The material was peripheral blood, obtained on day 0 of AZD1222 vaccination. This clonotype was obtained from an adult in good health. The CDR3 region has the DNA TGTGCCAGTCCCCCCGGGCCGGTTTTTGAGACCCAGTACTTC. Protein: CASPPGPVFETQYF.